Listed below are T cell receptor beta chains from one sample, sequenced in a study of neurological immune-mediated disorders. TCRdb re-called the 5' RACE reads with MiXCR, one entry per CDR3 protein. Of more than 95,000 distinct CDR3 sequences listed, more than 10% are singletons. Sample: PBMCs. These receptors all come from a female donor with HTLV-1-associated myelopathy (HAM/TSP). Each CDR3 is given with its conserved first and last residue. The D gene is left open where the match is weak. Clone size is not always given. Where it is, it says once, few, many or a class for expanded clones.

>14|TRBJ2-7|TRBV5-1|.|many
TGCGCCAGCAGCTTGGGTGGAATATACTACGAGCAGTACTTC
CASSLGGIYYEQYF
>24|TRBJ2-3|TRBV5-1|TRBD2|many
TGCGCCAGCAGCTTGGCCCGACTCACGCGCCCGGGACTAGCGGGGGGCAATGTCACAGATACGCAGTATTTT
CASSLARLTRPGLAGGNVTDTQYF
>14|TRBJ2-2|TRBV28|.|.
TGTGCCAGCATGGGGGGCCGGCCGACCGGGGAGCTGTTTTTT
CASMGGRPTGELFF
>12|TRBJ2-2|TRBV20-1|.|many
TGCAGTGCTAGATTGGGGAACGGGGAGCTGTTTTTT
CSARLGNGELFF
>14|TRBJ1-3|TRBV29-1|.|many
TGCAGCGTTGATGGGACAAGCAAAGGAAACACCATATATTTT
CSVDGTSKGNTIYF
>14|TRBJ2-3|TRBV5-1|TRBD2|.
TGCGCCAGCTCGGCGGGGGGGGCCGCAGATACGCAGTATTTT
CASSAGGAADTQYF
>13|TRBJ2-5|TRBV20-1|.|few
TGCAGCGCGGGCCGTAACCCCCAGGAGACCCAGTACTTC
CSAGRNPQETQYF
>17|TRBJ2-1|TRBV20-1|TRBD2|few
TGCAGTGCTAGATACCTCTCCGGGACTAGTTCCTACAATGAGCAGTTCTTC
CSARYLSGTSSYNEQFF
>14|TRBJ1-4|TRBV20-1|TRBD1|many
TGCAGTGCAGAGGCCAGGGGGTTAGGGGAAAAACTGTTTTTT
CSAEARGLGEKLFF
>16|TRBJ2-3|TRBV5-1|.|many
TGCGCCAGCAGCTCCACCAGGACGGCTAGCACAGATACGCAGTATTTT
CASSSTRTASTDTQYF
>15|TRBJ2-1|TRBV5-4|.|many
TGTGCCAGCAACCTTTGGGGGGGCCGCTACAATGAGCAGTTCTTC
CASNLWGGRYNEQFF
>16|TRBJ2-7|TRBV5-5|.|many
TGTGCCAGCAGCTCAGGCTATGGGGCAGGGGCAAAAGAGCAGTACTTC
CASSSGYGAGAKEQYF
>15|TRBJ2-3|TRBV7-9|.|many
TGTGCCAGCAGCTTAAACCGCGGGAACACAGATACGCAGTATTTT
CASSLNRGNTDTQYF
>12|TRBJ1-1|TRBV5-6|.|many
TGTGCCAGCAGCTTGTTTATGACTGAAGCTTTCTTT
CASSLFMTEAFF
>14|TRBJ1-2|TRBV2|.|.
TGTTCCAGCAGTGAGGGAGGGCAGTACTATGGCTACACCTTC
CSSSEGGQYYGYTF
>10|TRBJ2-3|TRBV7-2|.|few
TGTGCCAGCCAAGGAGATACGCAGTATTTT
CASQGDTQYF
>15|TRBJ2-7|TRBV6-5|TRBD1|many
TGTGCCAGCAGCAACCCTATGACAGGGGAGTACGAGCAGTACTTC
CASSNPMTGEYEQYF
>16|TRBJ2-5|TRBV28|.|.
TGTGCCAGCACCCAAGTCCCGGGGGGCGGCGGGGAGACCCAGTACTTC
CASTQVPGGGGETQYF
>15|TRBJ2-7|TRBV5-1|TRBD2|many
TGCGCCAGCAGCTTGGAGGGGAGGGACCGGACGGAGCAGTACTTC
CASSLEGRDRTEQYF
>15|TRBJ2-3|TRBV5-1|TRBD2|many
TGCGCCAGCAGCTTGGGACTAGCGGGCACAGATACGCAGTATTTT
CASSLGLAGTDTQYF
>14|TRBJ2-4|TRBV5-6|.|many
TGTGCCAGCAGCTTCGCGGGCCCCAAAAACATTCAGTACTTC
CASSFAGPKNIQYF
>14|TRBJ2-7|TRBV5-1|TRBD1|many
TGCGCCAGCAGCGGAGGGACAGGGGGATACGAGCAGTACTTC
CASSGGTGGYEQYF
>14|TRBJ2-1|TRBV10-2|TRBD2|many
TGCGCCAGCAAGCGGGGGAACCCCTACAATGAGCAGTTCTTC
CASKRGNPYNEQFF
>13|TRBJ2-2|TRBV30|.|many
TGTGCCTGGAGGGCCTCACGAACCGGGGAGCTGTTTTTT
CAWRASRTGELFF
>14|TRBJ2-3|TRBV7-2|TRBD2|.
TGTGCCAGCAGCCCCGGGGGGGCCCGGGATACGCAGTATTTT
CASSPGGARDTQYF
>15|TRBJ2-1|TRBV6-2/TRBV6-3|TRBD1|many
TGTGCCAGCAGGGTAGGGACAGACTTCTACAATGAGCAGTTCTTC
CASRVGTDFYNEQFF